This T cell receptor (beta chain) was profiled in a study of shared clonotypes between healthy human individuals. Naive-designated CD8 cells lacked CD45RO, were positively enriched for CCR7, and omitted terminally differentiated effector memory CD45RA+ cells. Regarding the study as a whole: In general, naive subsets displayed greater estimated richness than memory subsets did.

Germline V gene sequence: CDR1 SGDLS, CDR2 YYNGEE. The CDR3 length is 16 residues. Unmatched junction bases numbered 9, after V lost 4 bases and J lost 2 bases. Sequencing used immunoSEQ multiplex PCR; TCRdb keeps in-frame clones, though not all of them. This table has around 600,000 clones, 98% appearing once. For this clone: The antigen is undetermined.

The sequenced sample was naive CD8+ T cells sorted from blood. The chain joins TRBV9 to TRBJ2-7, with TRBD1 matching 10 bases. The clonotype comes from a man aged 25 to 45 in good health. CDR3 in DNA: TGTGCCAGCAGCCCAAGCTCCGGGACAGGGGCCTACGAGCAGTACTTC. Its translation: CASSPSSGTGAYEQYF.